The 15 T cell receptor beta chains below all came from one sample that was sequenced in a study of tumor-infiltrating lymphocytes in primary liver carcinoma (dated by TCRdb to about 2017). TRIzol reagent was used to extract blood RNA from unsorted whole blood, while the DNeasy Blood & Tissue kit provided the germline DNA. For sequencing, an Illumina HiSeq 2500 was employed. A constant-region primer and ProtoScript II reverse transcriptase were used to reverse-transcribe TCRbeta-specific cDNA from about 0.55 ug total RNA. TCRbeta libraries were built with three nested multiplex PCR rounds, a slightly modified ARM-PCR procedure. Multiplex TRBV1-TRBV30 forward primers and a Cbeta reverse primer were used in the first two PCR rounds, each of which was run for 10 cycles. TCRdb trimmed public reads at Q25 via fastp, called clones via MiXCR and kept in-frame beta chains. One record per CDR3 amino acid sequence lists the most common genes and DNA. Across this sample there are about 310,000 distinct CDR3 sequences, with 65% seen only once. The ten largest clones add up to 9% of the sample.

Sample: peripheral blood. The receptors were gathered from a middle-aged man with primary liver carcinoma and hepatitis B virus infection.

This clonotype was detected once. The chain couples TRBV6-2 or TRBV6-3 to TRBJ2-5; D is possibly TRBD2 (6 bases). CDR3 length: 14 amino acids. V lost 2 bases, J lost 6 bases, and 13 bases lay in between. Germline V lookup: CDR1 MNHEY, CDR2 SVGEGT. This CDR3 reads CASSYPEGVKTQYF. The CDR3, as DNA: TGTGCCAGCAGTTACCCGGAGGGAGTGAAGACCCAGTACTTC.

J is TRBJ2-7 and V is TRBV7-9; 7 bases are a match to TRBD1. V was pared by 5 bases and J by 9 bases, with 10 bases of the junction left unmatched. Germline V lookup: CDR1 SEHNR, CDR2 FQNEAQ (reference sequence). The CDR3 is 13 amino acids. This CDR3 reads CASSVDRAPGQYF. DNA of the CDR3: TGTGCCAGCAGCGTAGACAGGGCTCCAGGGCAGTACTTC.

V and J are TRBV11-3 and TRBJ2-3, with 7 bases that match TRBD1. CDR3 length: 13 amino acids. Germline CDR1 reads SGHNT; CDR2 reads YENEEA. CDR3 protein: CVSSSDRDGTQYF. The CDR3, as DNA: TGTGTCAGTAGTTCCGACAGGGATGGTACGCAGTATTTT.

Comments on this clonotype: Without the conserved terminal phenylalanine or tryptophan, this CDR3 likely stems from a read error. This chain uses TRBV11-2 with TRBJ2-4; 11 bases match TRBD1. CDR1 is SGHAT and CDR2 is FQNNGV in the germline V gene. The length of the CDR3 is 18 residues. CDR3 sequence reads: CASSSPGGQGGLKNIQYL. In nucleotides, the CDR3 is TGTGCCAGCAGCTCGCCCGGGGGACAGGGGGGATTAAAAAACATACAGTACCTC.

As for this clonotype: The junction does not match germline at one end; this may be a read error. The J gene is TRBJ2-7, the V gene TRBV4-2; weak D call: TRBD2 (6 bases). CDR1 and CDR2 (germline): LGHNA, YNFKEQ. This CDR3 has 16 residues. CDR3 protein: CASSQGPEGSGYGQYF. CDR3 nucleotides: TGTGCCAGCAGCCAAGGCCCGGAGGGCTCTGGGTACGGGCAGTACTTC.

Details on this clonotype: A clone one base away is much larger, so this may be a read error. J is TRBJ2-1 and V is TRBV6-1; no clear D gene. Trimming left V 3 bases short and J 11 bases short, with 17 bases between. The CDR3 totals 14 residues. The germline V gene encodes CDR1 MNHNS and CDR2 SASEGT. CDR3: CASSDSPTGPKQFF. The CDR3 DNA reads TGTGCCAGCAGTGATAGCCCGACGGGCCCTAAGCAGTTCTTC.

With regard to this clonotype: A much larger clone is a single base away; this may be a read error. V is TRBV5-4 and J is TRBJ2-5; 8 positions match TRBD1. CDR3 length: 15 residues. CDR1 is SGHNT and CDR2 is YYREEE in the germline V gene (reference sequence). The DNA for the CDR3 is TGTGTCAGCAGCTTCGAGGGGGACAGGCGCGAGACCCAGTACTTC. Its protein is CVSSFEGDRRETQYF.

The chain has TRBV13 and TRBJ1-2; 9 bases are shared with TRBD1. V shed 5 bases and J 1 base; nucleotides not matched to a gene: 26. The V gene's germline CDR1 is PRHDT and CDR2 FYEKMQ (reference sequence). The CDR3 spans 22 residues. CDR3 loop: CASSPLLLTGGLQPIDNYGYTF. CDR3 DNA: TGTGCCAGCAGCCCCCTATTACTAACAGGGGGCCTTCAGCCCATAGATAACTATGGCTACACCTTC.

This clonotype was counted a few times. V gene TRBV2 combines with J gene TRBJ1-5, with D hard to call. This CDR3 region has 13 residues. Germline V gene data show CDR1 as SNHLY and CDR2 as FYNNEI. Between the trimmed V and J ends, which lost 6 bases and 2 bases, there was a span of 8 bases. The CDR3: CASRSTGNQPQHF. The DNA for the CDR3 is TGTGCCAGCAGATCGACGGGCAATCAGCCCCAGCATTTT.

In the case of this clonotype: Possible read error: a much larger clone is one base away. In this CDR3 the conserved last residue, phenylalanine or tryptophan, is missing, so a read error is likely. V usage is TRBV6-2 or TRBV6-3 and J usage is TRBJ1-1; D is undetermined. This CDR3 contains 12 residues. The germline V gene encodes CDR1 MNHEY and CDR2 SVGEGT. The V and J ends lost 6 bases and 0 bases respectively, with 5 bases between them. CDR3 region: CASRIMNTEAFL. DNA of the CDR3: TGTGCCAGCAGGATCATGAACACTGAAGCTTTCCTT.

This clonotype has a handful of counts. J is TRBJ1-4 and V is TRBV12-3 or TRBV12-4; perhaps TRBD1 as D (6 bases). V dropped 5 bases and J dropped 8 bases, with 18 bases sitting between them. The length of the CDR3 is 15 residues. CDR3 residues: CASSDGSGRGEKLFF. The CDR3 DNA is TGTGCCAGCAGTGACGGGAGTGGCAGGGGCGAAAAACTGTTTTTT.

The chain has TRBV5-1 and TRBJ1-3, with TRBD1 matching over 8 bases. This CDR3 contains 16 residues. V was clipped by 0 bases and J by 0 bases; unmatched bases: 2. In germline, CDR1 is SGHRS, CDR2 YFSETQ. The chain's CDR3 is CASSLGTGFSGNTIYF. The CDR3 nucleotides are TGCGCCAGCAGCTTGGGGACAGGGTTCTCTGGAAACACCATATATTTT.

Worth noting for this clonotype: A much bigger clone sits one base away, suggesting this may be a read error. The chain combines TRBV12-3 or TRBV12-4 with TRBJ2-1, with D possibly TRBD2 on 6 matching bases. The CDR3 covers 14 residues. Trimming stripped 7 bases from V and 9 bases from J, with 19 bases between. CDR3 sequence: CASTLSGRNGEQFF. CDR3 coding DNA: TGTGCCAGCACCCTTAGCGGTAGGAATGGTGAGCAGTTCTTC.

This clonotype was counted a few times. DNA for the CDR3: TGTGCCAGCAGCCCCTGGGCAACCACAGATACGCAGTATTTT. Its protein product is CASSPWATTDTQYF. This chain connects TRBV2 to TRBJ2-3; D unresolved. The V gene's germline CDR1 is SNHLY and CDR2 FYNNEI. V lost 6 bases and J 2 bases, leaving 12 bases between the germline ends. The CDR3 length is 14 residues.

V usage is TRBV28 and J usage is TRBJ2-5; a weak D match, TRBD2 (5 bases). CDR1 is MDHEN and CDR2 is SYDVKM in the germline V gene. Between the trimmed V and J ends, which lost 4 bases and 7 bases, there was a span of 16 bases. The CDR3 runs to 14 residues. CDR3 amino acids: CASSSTGEEGTQYF. CDR3 nucleotides: TGTGCCAGCAGTTCCACCGGGGAAGAGGGGACCCAGTACTTC. Drawing the rest from reference TRBV28 and TRBJ2-5, the complete variable domain is DVKVTQSSRYLVKRTGEKVFLECVQDMDHENMFWYRQDPGLGLRLIYFSYDVKMKEKGDIPEGYSVSREKKERFSLILESASTNQTSMYLCASSSTGEEGTQYFGPGTRLLVL.